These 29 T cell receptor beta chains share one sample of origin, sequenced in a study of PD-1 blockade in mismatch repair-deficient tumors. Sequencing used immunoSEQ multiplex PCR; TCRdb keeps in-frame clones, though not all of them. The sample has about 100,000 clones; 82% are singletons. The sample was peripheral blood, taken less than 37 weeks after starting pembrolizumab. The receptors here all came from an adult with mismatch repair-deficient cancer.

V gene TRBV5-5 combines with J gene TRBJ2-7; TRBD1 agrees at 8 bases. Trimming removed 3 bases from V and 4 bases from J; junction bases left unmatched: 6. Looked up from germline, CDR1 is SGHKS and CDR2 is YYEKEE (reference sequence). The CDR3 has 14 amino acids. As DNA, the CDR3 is TGTGCCAGCAGCTCGGACAGGGCAAAGTACGAGCAGTACTTC. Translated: CASSSDRAKYEQYF.

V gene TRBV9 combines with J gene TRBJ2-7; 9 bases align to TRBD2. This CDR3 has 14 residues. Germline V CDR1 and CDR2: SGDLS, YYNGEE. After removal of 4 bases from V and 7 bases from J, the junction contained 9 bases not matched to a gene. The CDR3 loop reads CASSPGLASREQYF. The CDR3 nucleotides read TGTGCCAGCAGCCCCGGACTAGCGTCGCGTGAGCAGTACTTC.

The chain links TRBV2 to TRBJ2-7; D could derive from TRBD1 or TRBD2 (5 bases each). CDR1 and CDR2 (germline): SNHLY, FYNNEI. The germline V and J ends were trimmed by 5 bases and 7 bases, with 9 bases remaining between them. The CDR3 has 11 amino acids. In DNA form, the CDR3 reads TGTGCCAGCAGTCAAGAGGGGGAGCAGTACTTC. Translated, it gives CASSQEGEQYF. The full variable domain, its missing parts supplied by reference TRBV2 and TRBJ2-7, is EPEVTQTPSHQVTQMGQEVILRCVPISNHLYFYWYRQILGQKVEFLVSFYNNEISEKSEIFDDQFSVERPDGSNFTLKIRSTKLEDSAMYFCASSQEGEQYFGPGTRLTVT.

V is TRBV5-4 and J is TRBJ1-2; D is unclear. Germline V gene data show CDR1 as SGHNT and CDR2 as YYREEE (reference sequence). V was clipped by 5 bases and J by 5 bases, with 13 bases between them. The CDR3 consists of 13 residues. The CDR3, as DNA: TGTGCCAGCAGTATCGGGGTGGAGTATGGCTACACCTTC. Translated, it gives CASSIGVEYGYTF.

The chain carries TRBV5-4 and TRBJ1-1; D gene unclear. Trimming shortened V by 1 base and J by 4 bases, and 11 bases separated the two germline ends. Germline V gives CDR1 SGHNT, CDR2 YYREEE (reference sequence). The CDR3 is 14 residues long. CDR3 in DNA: TGTGCCAGCAGCTTGTCGAGAGTGGGCACTGAAGCTTTCTTT. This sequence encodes CASSLSRVGTEAFF.

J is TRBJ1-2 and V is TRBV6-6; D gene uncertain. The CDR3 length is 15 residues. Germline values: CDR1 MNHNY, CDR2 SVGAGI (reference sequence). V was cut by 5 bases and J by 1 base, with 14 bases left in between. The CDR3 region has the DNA TGTGCCAGCAGTCCTACTCGGACGGTTAACTATGGCTACACCTTC. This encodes CASSPTRTVNYGYTF.

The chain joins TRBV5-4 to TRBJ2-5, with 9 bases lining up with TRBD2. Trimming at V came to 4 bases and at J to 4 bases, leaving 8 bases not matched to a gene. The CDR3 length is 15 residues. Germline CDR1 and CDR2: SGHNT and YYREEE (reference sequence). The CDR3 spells CASSLMREGGETQYF. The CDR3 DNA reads TGTGCCAGCAGCCTGATGCGGGAGGGGGGAGAGACCCAGTACTTC. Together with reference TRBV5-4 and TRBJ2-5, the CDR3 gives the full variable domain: ETGVTQSPTHLIKTRGQQVTLRCSSQSGHNTVSWYQQALGQGPQFIFQYYREEENGRGNFPPRFSGLQFPNYSSELNVNALELDDSALYLCASSLMREGGETQYFGPGTRLLVL.

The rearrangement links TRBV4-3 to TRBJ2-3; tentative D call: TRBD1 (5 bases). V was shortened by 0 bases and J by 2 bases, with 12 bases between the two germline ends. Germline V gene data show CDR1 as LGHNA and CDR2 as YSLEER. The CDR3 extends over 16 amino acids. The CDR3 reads CASSQDQGLTTDTQYF. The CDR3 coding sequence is TGCGCCAGCAGCCAAGATCAGGGTCTAACCACAGATACGCAGTATTTT.

CDR3 sequence: CASSSGSYVNEQFF. As DNA, the CDR3 is TGTGCCAGCAGTAGCGGGAGTTATGTCAATGAGCAGTTCTTC. The V and J genes are TRBV9 and TRBJ2-1; 9 nucleotides agree with TRBD2. The CDR3 consists of 14 residues. Trimming at V came to 5 bases and at J to 6 bases, leaving 6 bases not matched to a gene. Germline CDR1 and CDR2: SGDLS and YYNGEE.

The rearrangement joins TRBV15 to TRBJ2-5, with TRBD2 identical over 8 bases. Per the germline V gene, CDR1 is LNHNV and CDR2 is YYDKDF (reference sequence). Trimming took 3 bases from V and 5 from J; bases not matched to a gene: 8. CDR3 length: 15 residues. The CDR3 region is CATSRIAGSWETQYF. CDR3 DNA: TGTGCCACCAGCAGGATAGCGGGGAGTTGGGAGACCCAGTACTTC.

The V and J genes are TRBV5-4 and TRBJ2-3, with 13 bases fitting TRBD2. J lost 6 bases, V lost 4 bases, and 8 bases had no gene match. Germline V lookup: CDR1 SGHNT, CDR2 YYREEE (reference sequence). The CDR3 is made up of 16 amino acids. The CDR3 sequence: CASSKGTSGKVDTQYF. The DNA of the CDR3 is TGTGCCAGCAGCAAGGGGACTAGCGGGAAGGTGGATACGCAGTATTTT.

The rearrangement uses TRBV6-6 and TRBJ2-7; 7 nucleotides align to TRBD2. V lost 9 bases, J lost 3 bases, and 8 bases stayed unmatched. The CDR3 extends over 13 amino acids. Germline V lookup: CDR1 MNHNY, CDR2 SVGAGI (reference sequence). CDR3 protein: CASSRGSYYEQYF. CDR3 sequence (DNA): TGTGCCAGTTCGCGGGGGTCATACTACGAGCAGTACTTC.

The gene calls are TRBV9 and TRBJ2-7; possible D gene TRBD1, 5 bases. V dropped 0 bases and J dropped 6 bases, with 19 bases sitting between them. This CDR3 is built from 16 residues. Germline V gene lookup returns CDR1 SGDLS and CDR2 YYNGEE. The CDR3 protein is CASSVADHRGTGEQYF. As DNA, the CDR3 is TGTGCCAGCAGCGTAGCGGACCATAGGGGTACGGGCGAGCAGTACTTC.

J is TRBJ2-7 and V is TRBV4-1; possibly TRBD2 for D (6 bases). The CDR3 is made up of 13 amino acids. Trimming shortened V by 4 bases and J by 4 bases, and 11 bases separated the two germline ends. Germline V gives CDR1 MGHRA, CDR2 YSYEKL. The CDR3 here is CASSPGLLYEQYF. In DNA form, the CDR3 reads TGCGCCAGCAGCCCGGGACTTTTATACGAGCAGTACTTC.

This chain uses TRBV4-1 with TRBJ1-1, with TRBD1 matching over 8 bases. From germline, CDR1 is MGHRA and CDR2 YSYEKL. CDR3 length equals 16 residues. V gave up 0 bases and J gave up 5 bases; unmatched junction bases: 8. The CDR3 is CASSQEPDRGWTEAFF. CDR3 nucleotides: TGCGCCAGCAGCCAAGAACCCGACAGGGGTTGGACTGAAGCTTTCTTT.

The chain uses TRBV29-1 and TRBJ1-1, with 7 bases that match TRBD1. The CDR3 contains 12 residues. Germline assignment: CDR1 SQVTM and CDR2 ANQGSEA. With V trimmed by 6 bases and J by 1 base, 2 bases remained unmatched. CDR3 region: CSVQGQNTEAFF. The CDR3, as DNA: TGCAGCGTACAGGGGCAGAACACTGAAGCTTTCTTT.

CDR3 nucleotide sequence: TGTGCCATCAGTCTTTCAAGCGGGAGCGCCGGCAATGAGCAGTTCTTC. Translation: CAISLSSGSAGNEQFF. The chain recombines TRBV10-3 with TRBJ2-1; 8 bases agree with TRBD2. Trimming at V came to 5 bases and at J to 6 bases, leaving 12 bases not matched to a gene. This CDR3 region has 16 residues. In germline, CDR1 is ENHRY, CDR2 SYGVKD.

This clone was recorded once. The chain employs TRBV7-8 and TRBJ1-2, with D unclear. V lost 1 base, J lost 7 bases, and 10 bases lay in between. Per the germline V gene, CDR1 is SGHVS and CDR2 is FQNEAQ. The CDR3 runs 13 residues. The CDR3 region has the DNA TGTGCCAGCAGCTTAGACCGGGCGCGTGGCTACACCTTC. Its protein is CASSLDRARGYTF.

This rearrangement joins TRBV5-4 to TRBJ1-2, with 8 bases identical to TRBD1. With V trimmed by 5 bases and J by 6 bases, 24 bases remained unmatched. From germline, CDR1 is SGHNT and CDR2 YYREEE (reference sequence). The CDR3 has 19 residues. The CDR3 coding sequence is TGTGCCAGCAGGGGCAGACAGGGGAATAGATTGGCACCCCCTGATGGCTACACCTTC. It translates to CASRGRQGNRLAPPDGYTF. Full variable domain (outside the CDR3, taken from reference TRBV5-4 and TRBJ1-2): ETGVTQSPTHLIKTRGQQVTLRCSSQSGHNTVSWYQQALGQGPQFIFQYYREEENGRGNFPPRFSGLQFPNYSSELNVNALELDDSALYLCASRGRQGNRLAPPDGYTFGSGTRLTVV.

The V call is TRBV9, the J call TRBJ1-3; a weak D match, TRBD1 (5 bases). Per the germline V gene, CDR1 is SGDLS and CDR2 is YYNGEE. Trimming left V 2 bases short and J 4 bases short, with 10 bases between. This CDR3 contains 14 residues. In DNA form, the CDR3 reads TGTGCCAGCAGCGTGACCGGGGCGGGAAACACCATATATTTT. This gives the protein CASSVTGAGNTIYF.

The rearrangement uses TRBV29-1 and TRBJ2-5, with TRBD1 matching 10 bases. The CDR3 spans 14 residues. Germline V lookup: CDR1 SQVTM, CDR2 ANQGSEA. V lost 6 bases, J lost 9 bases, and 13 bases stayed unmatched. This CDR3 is CSVDDRQGAVAQYF. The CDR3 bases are TGCAGCGTAGATGATCGACAGGGGGCTGTGGCCCAGTACTTC.

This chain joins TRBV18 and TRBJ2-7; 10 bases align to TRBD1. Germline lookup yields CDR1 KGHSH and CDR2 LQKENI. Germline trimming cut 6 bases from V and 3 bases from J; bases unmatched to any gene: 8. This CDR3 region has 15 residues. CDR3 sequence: CASSLPGQGFYEQYF. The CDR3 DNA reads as TGTGCCAGCTCGCTTCCGGGACAGGGGTTCTACGAGCAGTACTTC.

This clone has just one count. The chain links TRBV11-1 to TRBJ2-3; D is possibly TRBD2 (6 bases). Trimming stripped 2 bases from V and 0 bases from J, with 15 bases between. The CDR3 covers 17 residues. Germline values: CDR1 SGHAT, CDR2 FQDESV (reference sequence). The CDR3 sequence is CASSLLLGGGSTDTQYF. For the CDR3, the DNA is TGTGCCAGCAGCTTACTCCTAGGTGGGGGGAGCACAGATACGCAGTATTTT.

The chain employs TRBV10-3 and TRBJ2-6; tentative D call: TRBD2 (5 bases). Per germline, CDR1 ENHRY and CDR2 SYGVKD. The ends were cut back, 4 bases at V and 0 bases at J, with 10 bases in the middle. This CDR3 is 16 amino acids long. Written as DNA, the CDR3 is TGTGCCATCAGTGGCGAGGGTAACTCTGGGGCCAACGTCCTGACTTTC. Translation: CAISGEGNSGANVLTF.

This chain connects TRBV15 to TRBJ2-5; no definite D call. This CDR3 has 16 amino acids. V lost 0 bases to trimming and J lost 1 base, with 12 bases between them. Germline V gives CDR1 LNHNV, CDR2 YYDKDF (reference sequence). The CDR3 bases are TGTGCCACCAGCAGAGATTCTTATAGGAGCCAAGAGACCCAGTACTTC. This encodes CATSRDSYRSQETQYF.

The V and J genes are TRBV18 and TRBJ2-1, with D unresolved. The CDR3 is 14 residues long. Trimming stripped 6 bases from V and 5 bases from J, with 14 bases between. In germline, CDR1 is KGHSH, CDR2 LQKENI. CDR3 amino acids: CASSPLESNNEQFF. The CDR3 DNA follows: TGTGCCAGCTCGCCGCTCGAGAGTAACAATGAGCAGTTCTTC.

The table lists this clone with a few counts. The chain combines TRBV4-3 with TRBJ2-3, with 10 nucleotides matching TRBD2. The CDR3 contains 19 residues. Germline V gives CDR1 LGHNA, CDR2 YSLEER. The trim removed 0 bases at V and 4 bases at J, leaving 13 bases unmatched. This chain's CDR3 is CASSQDLTPLAGEADTQYF. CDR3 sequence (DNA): TGCGCCAGCAGCCAAGATTTAACCCCCCTAGCGGGAGAGGCAGATACGCAGTATTTT.

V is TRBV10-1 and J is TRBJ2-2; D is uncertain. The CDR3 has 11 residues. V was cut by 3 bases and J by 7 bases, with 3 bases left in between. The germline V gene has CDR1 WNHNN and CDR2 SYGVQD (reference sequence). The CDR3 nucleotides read TGCGCCAGCAGTGAAGGCGGGGAGCTGTTTTTT. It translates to CASSEGGELFF.

The CDR3 sequence: CASSRPGLADYNEQFF. In DNA, the CDR3 is TGTGCCAGCAGCCGCCCGGGACTAGCGGACTACAATGAGCAGTTCTTC. The chain carries TRBV27 and TRBJ2-1, with 11 bases identical to TRBD2. After removal of 6 bases from V and 3 bases from J, the junction contained 7 bases not matched to a gene. The CDR3 loop spans 16 amino acids. Germline assignment: CDR1 MNHEY and CDR2 SMNVEV (reference sequence).